The 20 T cell receptor beta chains below were found in one sample sequenced in a study of cytomegalovirus exposure and HLA in healthy donors. Both 60 Vbeta primers and 13 Jbeta primers went into the PCR. The method was immunoSEQ multiplex PCR; TCRdb's version includes in-frame clones alone and lacks a portion of them. The sample includes 90,000 to 110,000 clones, around 80% of them seen just once. The sequencing sample was made of PBMCs. The receptor set was obtained from a man in his forties in good health and CMV-seropositive.

This chain links TRBV10-3 with TRBJ1-1; possibly TRBD1 for D (6 bases). The germline V gene encodes CDR1 ENHRY and CDR2 SYGVKD. The CDR3 is made up of 13 amino acids. V was trimmed by 8 bases and J by 8 bases, leaving 18 bases between them. The CDR3 DNA sequence: TGTGCCATCCAATTCCACCGACAGGACGAAGCTTTCTTT. This gives the protein CAIQFHRQDEAFF.

In nucleotides, the CDR3 is TGCGCCAGCAGCCTGCGGACAGCGAACACAGATACGCAGTATTTT. Translating gives CASSLRTANTDTQYF. The chain links TRBV5-1 to TRBJ2-3, with a weak D call TRBD1 (6 bases). Germline-derived CDR1 and CDR2 are SGHRS and YFSETQ. The CDR3 extends over 15 amino acids. V dropped 4 bases and J dropped 2 bases, with 14 bases sitting between them. Looking up the rest from reference TRBV5-1 and TRBJ2-3 gives the full variable domain: KAGVTQTPRYLIKTRGQQVTLSCSPISGHRSVSWYQQTPGQGLQFLFEYFSETQRNKGNFPGRFSGRQFSNSRSEMNVSTLELGDSALYLCASSLRTANTDTQYFGPGTRLTVL.

This clone has only a few counts. This chain connects TRBV9 to TRBJ2-2; D perhaps matches TRBD1 (5 bases). The CDR3 runs 16 residues. V was shortened by 4 bases and J by 1 base, with 14 bases between the two germline ends. CDR1 SGDLS and CDR2 YYNGEE come from the germline V gene. CDR3 sequence (DNA): TGTGCCAGCAGCTCGAGACAGAAACAGAACACCGGGGAGCTGTTTTTT. It translates to CASSSRQKQNTGELFF.

V usage is TRBV6-5 and J usage is TRBJ2-3; no clear D. V dropped 2 bases and J dropped 0 bases, with 12 bases sitting between them. The CDR3 loop spans 16 amino acids. Germline-derived CDR1 and CDR2 are MNHEY and SVGAGI. CDR3 nucleotide sequence: TGTGCCAGCAGTTACAATGCGGCACCGAGCACAGATACGCAGTATTTT. Translating gives CASSYNAAPSTDTQYF.

To note about this clone: The junction does not match germline at one end; this may be a read error. V is TRBV4-1 and J is TRBJ1-1, with 7 bases fitting TRBD1. CDR3 length: 13 amino acids. CDR1 is MGHRA and CDR2 is YSYEKL in the germline V gene. The CDR3: CASSQGGYTEAFF. CDR3 sequence (DNA): TGCGCCAGCAGTCAAGGGGGCTACACTGAAGCTTTCTTT.

CDR3 region: CASSAQGKLAKNIQYF. CDR3 sequence (DNA): TGTGCCAGCAGCGCACAGGGGAAACTAGCCAAAAACATTCAGTACTTC. The V gene is TRBV5-5, the J gene TRBJ2-4; TRBD1 agrees at 7 bases. The CDR3 loop spans 16 amino acids. The germline V gene encodes CDR1 SGHKS and CDR2 YYEKEE (reference sequence). The J segment lost 0 bases and the V segment lost 4 bases, leaving 7 bases of the junction unmatched.

The chain carries TRBV30 and TRBJ2-1; 7 bases fit TRBD1. With V trimmed by 5 bases and J by 3 bases, 4 bases remained unmatched. The CDR3 spans 13 residues. Germline CDR1 reads GTSNPN; CDR2 reads SVGIG (reference sequence). The CDR3 sequence: CAWDRENYNEQFF. CDR3 coding DNA: TGTGCCTGGGACAGGGAGAACTACAATGAGCAGTTCTTC.

The chain uses TRBV7-6 and TRBJ2-7; TRBD1 agrees at 11 bases. This CDR3 has 17 residues. Germline assignment: CDR1 SGHVS and CDR2 FNYEAQ. The V gene end was trimmed by 1 base and the J gene end by 7 bases; junction bases not matched to a gene: 12. CDR3 bases: TGTGCCAGCAGCTTAGGCGTTATTGGACAGGGGGCGCAAGAGCAGTACTTC. Translating it yields CASSLGVIGQGAQEQYF.

The gene calls are TRBV4-3 and TRBJ1-1; 9 bases align to TRBD1. V gave up 3 bases and J gave up 8 bases; unmatched junction bases: 7. CDR1 and CDR2 (germline): LGHNA, YSLEER. The CDR3 contains 14 residues. CDR3 bases: TGCGCCAGCAGCCAGGGGACAGGGCCCGCCGAAGCTTTCTTT. It encodes CASSQGTGPAEAFF.

The CDR3 nucleotides read TGTGCCAGCAGTGAAGCATTCAGGGACACTGAAGCTTTCTTT. It codes for CASSEAFRDTEAFF. This chain links TRBV6-1 with TRBJ1-1; D is possibly TRBD1 (5 bases). CDR1 is MNHNS and CDR2 is SASEGT in the germline V gene. This CDR3 has 14 amino acids. With 0 bases removed from V and 3 bases from J, the gap between germline ends came to 8 bases.

This rearrangement joins TRBV4-1 to TRBJ2-3, with 10 nucleotides matching TRBD1. V shed 2 bases, J shed 4 bases, and the junction held 3 bases outside the gene matches. The germline CDR1 and CDR2 sequences are MGHRA and YSYEKL. The CDR3 is 15 amino acids. CDR3 loop: CASSQLGTGADTQYF. Written as DNA, the CDR3 is TGCGCCAGCAGCCAACTCGGGACAGGGGCAGATACGCAGTATTTT.

The chain has TRBV18 and TRBJ2-1; 8 bases are shared with TRBD2. With 8 bases clipped from V and 4 bases from J, the junction kept 7 bases outside the gene matches. Germline values: CDR1 KGHSH, CDR2 LQKENI. The CDR3 loop spans 14 amino acids. This CDR3 reads CASKSGGPYNEQFF. In nucleotides, the CDR3 is TGTGCCAGCAAATCGGGGGGGCCGTACAATGAGCAGTTCTTC.

This clone was found a few times. The V gene is TRBV28, the J gene TRBJ2-3; 8 bases line up with TRBD1. CDR1 is MDHEN, CDR2 SYDVKM, per germline. CDR3 size: 16 residues. With V trimmed by 4 bases and J by 7 bases, 13 bases remained unmatched. In DNA form, the CDR3 reads TGTGCCAGCAGTTCGTTGGGGACAGGCCCTACCTATACGCAGTATTTT. Translating gives CASSSLGTGPTYTQYF.

The chain employs TRBV10-1 and TRBJ1-5; perhaps TRBD1 as D (6 bases). Germline loops: CDR1 WNHNN, CDR2 SYGVQD (reference sequence). There are 13 residues in the CDR3. Trimming left V 7 bases short and J 6 bases short, with 13 bases between. In DNA form, the CDR3 reads TGCGCCAGCATTGACCAGGGGAGTCAGCCCCAGCATTTT. The encoded protein is CASIDQGSQPQHF.

The chain uses TRBV30 and TRBJ2-1, with D unclear. The CDR3 has 11 residues. Germline V gives CDR1 GTSNPN, CDR2 SVGIG (reference sequence). V lost 4 bases, J lost 7 bases, and 8 bases lay in between. CDR3 nucleotides: TGTGCCTGGAACGAGAGGAATGAGCAGTTCTTC. Its translation is CAWNERNEQFF.

The rearrangement links TRBV28 to TRBJ2-5; 9 bases are shared with TRBD2. This CDR3 has 17 residues. Germline V gene sequence: CDR1 MDHEN, CDR2 SYDVKM. The junction had 12 bases not matched to a gene; V was cut back by 5 bases and J by 2 bases. CDR3 DNA: TGTGCCAGCAGTCCCGCCCTTGGCGGGAGGGTTCAAGAGACCCAGTACTTC. It is translated as CASSPALGGRVQETQYF.

V gene TRBV19 combines with J gene TRBJ2-6; 7 bases are shared with TRBD1. Trimming removed 3 bases from V and 2 bases from J; junction bases left unmatched: 10. The CDR3 length is 18 residues. Per germline, CDR1 LNHDA and CDR2 SQIVND (reference sequence). Here the CDR3 reads CASSILRDSAPGANVLTF. The CDR3 DNA follows: TGTGCCAGTAGTATCCTCCGGGACAGCGCTCCTGGGGCCAACGTCCTGACTTTC.

The sample holds one count of this clone. This chain's CDR3 is CASSLGLAGSQETQYF. The CDR3 nucleotides are TGTGCCAGCAGTTTGGGACTAGCGGGGAGTCAAGAGACCCAGTACTTC. The J gene is TRBJ2-5, the V gene TRBV6-6, with 13 bases lining up with TRBD2. Germline V gene data show CDR1 as MNHNY and CDR2 as SVGAGI (reference sequence). The V and J ends lost 4 bases and 2 bases, in that order; junction bases with no gene match: 4. There are 16 residues in the CDR3.

The chain combines TRBV19 with TRBJ1-2, with D perhaps matching TRBD1 (6 bases). Trimming cost V 7 bases and J 6 bases, with 12 bases left between them. Germline-derived CDR1 and CDR2 are LNHDA and SQIVND (reference sequence). The CDR3 is 12 residues long. CDR3 amino acids: CASTNTGNGYTF. CDR3 nucleotides: TGTGCCAGTACCAACACAGGGAATGGCTACACCTTC.

This clone has just a few counts. The chain joins TRBV5-4 to TRBJ1-2; D is possibly TRBD1 (5 bases). The CDR3 sequence is 16 residues long. Germline-derived CDR1 and CDR2 are SGHNT and YYREEE (reference sequence). V lost 4 bases and J lost 3, with 19 bases in between. In DNA, the CDR3 is TGTGCCAGCAGCCTTGGTAGGGGTCGGGGGTACTATGGCTACACCTTC. It translates to CASSLGRGRGYYGYTF.